A single sample gave rise to the 18 T cell receptor beta chains below, sequenced in a study of identifying expanded T cells in peripheral blood. The table came from immunoSEQ multiplex PCR; TCRdb's copy has only in-frame clones and leaves some out. The top ten clones hold 7.5% to 8.5% of a sample with around 130,000 clones, roughly 90% of them seen once. The sample taken for sequencing was blood. The source is a person aged 18 to 70 in good health.

The chain carries TRBV10-2 and TRBJ2-7, with 12 bases that match TRBD2. CDR3 size: 18 residues. V shed 7 bases and J 7 bases; nucleotides not matched to a gene: 20. Germline values: CDR1 WSHSY, CDR2 SAAADI. The CDR3 reads CASTDNLAGGPSRREQYF. In DNA, the CDR3 is TGCGCCAGCACCGACAATCTAGCGGGAGGGCCGTCTCGTAGGGAGCAGTACTTC.

The chain uses TRBV6-5 and TRBJ1-2, with TRBD1 identical over 7 bases. V lost 5 bases and J lost 4; bases outside the gene matches: 4. CDR3 length: 13 amino acids. Germline-derived CDR1 and CDR2 are MNHEY and SVGAGI. The CDR3 sequence: CASSKQGSYGYTF. The CDR3 DNA follows: TGTGCCAGCAGTAAACAGGGGAGCTATGGCTACACCTTC.

CDR3 in amino acids: CASRRLAGGQETQYF. CDR3 nucleotides: TGTGCCAGCCGACGACTAGCGGGAGGCCAAGAGACCCAGTACTTC. The J gene is TRBJ2-5, the V gene TRBV28; 13 bases line up with TRBD2. Germline CDR1 and CDR2: MDHEN and SYDVKM. The CDR3 totals 15 residues. V lost 8 bases and J lost 1; bases outside the gene matches: 4.

This chain joins TRBV5-5 and TRBJ2-5; 8 positions agree with TRBD1. The CDR3 is 14 residues long. From germline, CDR1 is SGHKS and CDR2 YYEKEE (reference sequence). J gave up 4 bases and V 2 bases, and 4 bases lay outside the gene matches. In DNA form, the CDR3 reads TGTGCCAGCAGCTTCACTGGACAGGGAGAGACCCAGTACTTC. It is translated as CASSFTGQGETQYF.

The CDR3 DNA is TGCGCCAGCAGTATCGGACAGGGCCCCCTCCACGAGCAGTACTTC. Translating it yields CASSIGQGPLHEQYF. The V and J genes are TRBV5-1 and TRBJ2-7; 8 bases fit TRBD1. This CDR3 contains 15 residues. Losses at the gene ends were 5 bases for V and 5 bases for J; bases not matched to a gene: 12. Germline CDR1 and CDR2: SGHRS and YFSETQ.

This clone was detected once. The V gene is TRBV28, the J gene TRBJ2-7; 12 bases match TRBD2. CDR3 length equals 15 residues. Germline CDR1 and CDR2: MDHEN and SYDVKM. Losses at the gene ends were 6 bases for V and 4 bases for J; bases not matched to a gene: 7. The CDR3 bases are TGTGCCAGCAGCCGACTAGCGGGAGAAAGATACGAGCAGTACTTC. Protein: CASSRLAGERYEQYF.

The rearrangement links TRBV28 to TRBJ2-2; 7 bases align to TRBD1. Germline CDR1 MDHEN, CDR2 SYDVKM. J gave up 6 bases and V 3 bases, and 4 bases lay outside the gene matches. The CDR3 sequence is 14 residues long. CDR3 in DNA: TGTGCCAGCAGTTTTACAGGGGAACCCGGGGAGCTGTTTTTT. Translating gives CASSFTGEPGELFF.

The chain recombines TRBV7-9 with TRBJ2-7, with D tentatively TRBD1 (6 bases). Germline lookup yields CDR1 SEHNR and CDR2 FQNEAQ (reference sequence). The CDR3 length is 14 residues. V was trimmed by 7 bases and J by 2 bases, leaving 15 bases between them. CDR3 loop: CASTDLGGAYEQYF. The DNA of the CDR3 is TGTGCCAGCACCGATCTTGGGGGCGCCTACGAGCAGTACTTC.

The chain joins TRBV19 to TRBJ1-5; D not certain. Trimming removed 3 bases at V and 8 bases at J, with 11 bases between. The germline gives CDR1 LNHDA, CDR2 SQIVND (reference sequence). CDR3 size: 13 residues. The chain's CDR3 is CASSIKGWEPQHF. The CDR3, as DNA: TGTGCCAGTAGTATTAAGGGCTGGGAGCCCCAGCATTTT.

The chain combines TRBV7-2 with TRBJ2-7; no clear D gene. The CDR3 covers 14 residues. Germline CDR1 SGHTA, CDR2 FQGNSA. V was pared by 2 bases and J by 0 bases, with 8 bases between. DNA of the CDR3: TGTGCCAGCAGCTTAAATCGGGCCTCCTACGAGCAGTACTTC. Amino acid sequence: CASSLNRASYEQYF. The whole variable domain, filled in from reference TRBV7-2 and TRBJ2-7, reads GAGVSQSPSNKVTEKGKDVELRCDPISGHTALYWYRQSLGQGLEFLIYFQGNSAPDKSGLPSDRFSAERTGGSVSTLTIQRTQQEDSAVYLCASSLNRASYEQYFGPGTRLTVT.

V is TRBV18 and J is TRBJ1-1, with 9 bases lining up with TRBD1. The V gene's germline CDR1 is KGHSH and CDR2 LQKENI. After removal of 0 bases from V and 6 bases from J, the junction contained 5 bases not matched to a gene. The CDR3 is 15 residues long. Here the CDR3 reads CASSPPRTGEPEAFF. The DNA of the CDR3 is TGTGCCAGCTCACCACCGAGGACAGGGGAACCTGAAGCTTTCTTT.

The chain uses TRBV5-6 and TRBJ2-5; D is perhaps TRBD1 or TRBD2 (5 bases each). The V end was cut by 5 bases, the J end by 5 bases, with 22 bases between. The germline V gene has CDR1 SGHDT and CDR2 YYEEEE. The CDR3 is made up of 16 amino acids. The CDR3 nucleotides read TGTGCCAGCAGTCAATGGGGCGGTGGGGGATGGGAGACCCAGTACTTC. Protein sequence: CASSQWGGGGWETQYF.

The V call is TRBV18, the J call TRBJ1-2, with 8 bases matching TRBD1. CDR3 length: 12 amino acids. Germline V gene lookup returns CDR1 KGHSH and CDR2 LQKENI. With V trimmed by 5 bases and J by 8 bases, 4 bases remained unmatched. The CDR3 reads CASSVDRVGYTF. DNA for the CDR3: TGTGCCAGCTCAGTGGACAGGGTGGGCTACACCTTC.

This sequence joins TRBV5-1 and TRBJ2-1, with 12 bases fitting TRBD2. The V gene end was trimmed by 1 base and the J gene end by 5 bases; junction bases not matched to a gene: 7. The CDR3 has 17 residues. Germline CDR1 is SGHRS and CDR2 is YFSETQ. This CDR3 is CASSLYTRTSGNNEQFF. The CDR3 nucleotides read TGCGCCAGCAGCTTGTATACGCGGACTAGCGGGAACAATGAGCAGTTCTTC.

The CDR3 spells CASSHLPGTGTNTGELFF. CDR3 DNA: TGTGCCAGCAGCCACCTACCCGGGACAGGGACGAACACCGGGGAGCTGTTTTTT. The gene calls are TRBV4-2 and TRBJ2-2, with 9 bases that match TRBD1. The V segment lost 3 bases and the J segment 0 bases; nucleotides outside the gene matches: 8. Per the germline V gene, CDR1 is LGHNA and CDR2 is YNFKEQ. CDR3 length: 18 amino acids.

This clone has a count of ten or more. The chain's CDR3 is CASSFGQGGELFF. CDR3 nucleotides: TGTGCCAGCAGCTTTGGGCAGGGCGGGGAGCTGTTTTTT. The J gene is TRBJ2-2, the V gene TRBV7-3; tentatively, D is TRBD1 (5 bases). This CDR3 is built from 13 residues. V was cut by 3 bases and J by 7 bases, with 9 bases left in between. In germline, CDR1 is SGHTA, CDR2 FQGTGA.

The chain recombines TRBV19 with TRBJ1-1; possibly TRBD1 for D (5 bases). The CDR3 spans 12 residues. From germline, CDR1 is LNHDA and CDR2 SQIVND (reference sequence). The V end was cut by 7 bases, the J end by 4 bases, with 10 bases between. CDR3 amino acids: CASNKGLTEAFF. In nucleotides, the CDR3 is TGTGCCAGTAATAAGGGGCTCACTGAAGCTTTCTTT. The whole variable domain, filled in from reference TRBV19 and TRBJ1-1, reads DGGITQSPKYLFRKEGQNVTLSCEQNLNHDAMYWYRQDPGQGLRLIYYSQIVNDFQKGDIAEGYSVSREKKESFPLTVTSAQKNPTAFYLCASNKGLTEAFFGQGTRLTVV.

This clone was recorded a few times. The chain carries TRBV2 and TRBJ1-1, with D possibly being TRBD1 (6 bases). The CDR3 is 11 residues long. The ends were cut back, 6 bases at V and 6 bases at J, with 8 bases in the middle. Germline V gene data show CDR1 as SNHLY and CDR2 as FYNNEI. The CDR3 spells CASRQGSEAFF. The DNA for the CDR3 is TGTGCCAGCAGGCAGGGGTCTGAAGCTTTCTTT.